This T cell receptor (beta chain) is drawn from a study of blood T cell repertoires in COVID-19. Study overall: COVID-19 samples, acute and convalescent, were from the United States, Italy and Spain. T cells, B-cell-depleted T cells, or PBMCs provided the cDNA or gDNA that served as material.

This clone was recorded only once. Methods used by the authors: Amplifying reference gene primers gave estimates of nucleated cell counts. TCRdb's copy holds only in-frame clones and misses some; the assay was immunoSEQ multiplex PCR. From that table come the V and J calls and clone size; the DNA was used to work out D and trimming. The sample consists of approximately 190,000 clones, around 84% of them appearing once. The CDR3 spans 14 residues. The V segment lost 3 bases and the J segment 4 bases; nucleotides outside the gene matches: 6. Germline lookup yields CDR1 SGHRS and CDR2 YFSETQ. The sequenced sample consisted of peripheral blood. The genes are TRBV5-1 and TRBJ2-7; 8 bases are a match to TRBD1. This TCR came from a man in his thirties or forties with active or convalescent COVID-19. The CDR3 coding sequence is TGCGCCAGCAGCTACTCGGGACAGGAGTACGAGCAGTACGTC. Translated: CASSYSGQEYEQYV.